A selection of T cell receptor beta chains follows, all from one sample in a study of CD8 T cells in ankylosing spondylitis. TCRdb independently ran MiXCR on the 5' RACE reads; one entry per CDR3 protein. The sample records about 96,000 distinct CDR3 sequences, 7.5% to 9% being singletons. Sequenced input: blood, either unsorted or a sorted T cell fraction (not recorded which). The receptor source for this set is a male donor with ankylosing spondylitis or in good health (not recorded which). The CDR3 runs from the conserved cysteine through the conserved F or W. D genes are given only for firm matches. Part of the rows lack a size; the others show once, few, many or a class for expanded clones.

J gene	V gene	clone size	D gene	CDR3 protein	CDR3 DNA
TRBJ2-1	TRBV12-3/TRBV12-4	few	TRBD2	CASSLGLGGSGGEYEQFF	TGTGCCAGCAGTTTAGGGCTCGGGGGTAGCGGGGGGGAATATGAGCAGTTCTTC
TRBJ2-3	TRBV20-1	many	.	CSARDNRFSTDTQYF	TGCAGTGCTAGAGATAACCGGTTTAGCACAGATACGCAGTATTTT
TRBJ1-2	TRBV20-1	many	TRBD1	CSARRQGDYGYTF	TGCAGTGCTCGAAGACAGGGGGACTATGGCTACACCTTC
TRBJ2-1	TRBV5-5	many	TRBD1	CASSLPGGGYNEQFF	TGTGCCAGCAGCTTGCCAGGGGGCGGGTACAATGAGCAGTTCTTC
TRBJ1-2	TRBV9	.	.	CASSLGSPNYGYTF	TGTGCCAGCAGCTTGGGGTCCCCTAACTATGGCTACACCTTC
TRBJ2-4	TRBV28	few	.	CASSLGYWKPGRKDIQYF	TGTGCCAGCAGTTTGGGCTACTGGAAACCGGGGAGAAAGGACATTCAGTACTTC
TRBJ1-3	TRBV5-5	many	.	CASSLPRSNGNTIYF	TGTGCCAGCAGCTTACCCAGGAGTAATGGAAACACCATATATTTT
TRBJ1-2	TRBV5-1	many	.	CASSPEFHPDGYTF	TGCGCCAGCAGCCCGGAGTTTCATCCGGATGGCTACACCTTC
TRBJ1-4	TRBV7-9	many	.	CASSGGQDNEKLFF	TGTGCCAGCAGCGGGGGGCAGGATAATGAAAAACTGTTTTTT
TRBJ2-2	TRBV11-1	many	.	CASSFGYEGSAVDTGELFF	TGTGCCAGCAGCTTCGGTTATGAGGGTTCCGCGGTCGACACCGGGGAGCTGTTTTTT
TRBJ1-1	TRBV28	medium-sized	.	CASSRNTEAFF	TGTGCCAGCAGCCGGAACACTGAAGCTTTCTTT
TRBJ2-5	TRBV28	.	.	CASSWDNGETQYF	TGTGCCAGCAGTTGGGACAATGGAGAGACCCAGTACTTC
TRBJ1-6	TRBV7-3	many	.	CASSLTDYSPLHF	TGTGCCAGCAGCTTGACAGACTATTCACCCCTCCACTTT
TRBJ2-4	TRBV9	.	.	CASSGTVRGDIQYF	TGTGCCAGCAGCGGGACAGTAAGGGGGGACATTCAGTACTTC
TRBJ2-2	TRBV20-1	many	TRBD2	CSARDLGGGENTGELFF	TGCAGTGCTAGAGATTTGGGCGGGGGGGAGAACACCGGGGAGCTGTTTTTT
TRBJ2-3	TRBV20-1	few	TRBD1	CSASSPGTGGYTQYF	TGCAGTGCTAGCAGCCCCGGGACAGGGGGATATACGCAGTATTTT
TRBJ2-7	TRBV28	many	.	CASSLADSAHEQYF	TGTGCCAGCAGTTTAGCCGACAGTGCCCACGAGCAGTACTTC
TRBJ2-5	TRBV2	many	TRBD1	CASRMGQYQETQYF	TGTGCCAGCAGGATGGGACAGTACCAAGAGACCCAGTACTTC
TRBJ2-3	TRBV7-8	.	.	CVSSSRRTDTQYF	TGTGTCAGCAGCTCCCGGAGGACAGATACGCAGTATTTT
TRBJ2-2	TRBV11-2	many	TRBD1	CASSSDRGSGELFF	TGTGCCAGCAGCTCCGACAGGGGTTCCGGGGAGCTGTTTTTT
TRBJ1-1	TRBV29-1	many	.	CSVDQGRGTEAFF	TGCAGCGTTGACCAGGGTAGGGGCACTGAAGCTTTCTTT
TRBJ1-1	TRBV20-1	many	TRBD1	CSARSLRGVAEAFF	TGCAGTGCTAGGTCCCTCAGGGGGGTCGCTGAAGCTTTCTTT
TRBJ2-5	TRBV7-2	.	.	CASSLSRDQETQYF	TGTGCCAGCAGCTTATCTAGGGACCAAGAGACCCAGTACTTC
TRBJ2-5	TRBV12-3/TRBV12-4	many	.	CASSFGGFQETQYF	TGTGCCAGCAGTTTTGGGGGGTTCCAAGAGACCCAGTACTTC
TRBJ1-4	TRBV3-1	many	.	CASSRSGVEKLFF	TGTGCCAGCAGCCGTTCAGGGGTTGAAAAACTGTTTTTT
TRBJ2-1	TRBV10-3	many	TRBD2	CAISDGLAGGNEQFF	TGTGCCATCAGTGATGGACTAGCGGGAGGTAATGAGCAGTTCTTC
TRBJ2-2	TRBV11-2	.	.	CASSPRYGGTTGTGELFF	TGTGCCAGCAGCCCAAGGTACGGCGGGACCACCGGAACCGGGGAGCTGTTTTTT
TRBJ1-2	TRBV6-5	.	.	CASSYSRRGRGYTF	TGTGCCAGCAGTTACTCGAGGAGGGGTCGAGGCTACACCTTC
TRBJ2-5	TRBV7-8	many	.	CASSLARTQETQYF	TGTGCCAGCAGCTTAGCTCGGACCCAAGAGACCCAGTACTTC
TRBJ1-5	TRBV6-6	many	TRBD1	CASSTRQGQPQHF	TGTGCCAGCAGTACTCGACAGGGACAGCCCCAGCATTTT
TRBJ2-7	TRBV9	many	TRBD2	CASSVVSGYEQYF	TGTGCCAGCAGCGTAGTTAGCGGGTACGAGCAGTACTTC
TRBJ2-1	TRBV7-3	many	.	CASSRLPSNEQFF	TGTGCCAGCAGCAGACTACCTTCCAATGAGCAGTTCTTC
TRBJ2-1	TRBV6-1	.	TRBD1	CASSVDRGSYNEQFF	TGTGCCAGCAGTGTAGACAGGGGATCCTACAATGAGCAGTTCTTC
TRBJ2-7	TRBV4-2	many	TRBD1	CASSQGTGWYEQYF	TGTGCCAGCAGCCAAGGGACAGGGTGGTACGAGCAGTACTTC
TRBJ1-5	TRBV30	many	.	CAWSVGSQGWPQHF	TGTGCCTGGAGTGTAGGATCCCAGGGTTGGCCCCAGCATTTT
TRBJ1-2	TRBV5-1	few	.	CASSPTGPTHGYTF	TGCGCCAGCAGTCCTACGGGACCAACCCATGGCTACACCTTC
TRBJ2-7	TRBV12-3/TRBV12-4	many	.	CASSLGSPEGEQYF	TGTGCCAGCAGTTTAGGGTCCCCGGAAGGGGAGCAGTACTTC